This T cell receptor beta chain was sequenced for a study of CD8 T cells in ankylosing spondylitis. The study's findings and limits: Significant enrichment of disease-linked clones was reported in matched ankylosing spondylitis synovial fluid. In ankylosing spondylitis blood, a motif of several highly homologous TCR beta variants appeared characteristic.

CDR3 size: 12 residues. Trimming cost V 8 bases and J 3 bases, with 8 bases left between them. In the case of this clonotype: What it binds is unknown.

TCR beta libraries were made by quantitative 5'-RACE with molecular barcodes. MiXCR was run by TCRdb on the 5' RACE reads, yielding one entry per CDR3 protein. The repertoire includes hundreds of thousands of distinct CDR3 sequences, roughly 8.6% of them detected once, and under 7.5% sits in the top ten. The specimen sequenced was blood, either unsorted or a sorted T cell fraction (not recorded which). The chain has TRBV12-3 or TRBV12-4 and TRBJ2-1; D ambiguous. The source is a male donor with ankylosing spondylitis or in good health (not recorded which). The CDR3 here is CASASNYNEQFF. In DNA form, the CDR3 reads TGTGCCAGCGCGAGCAACTACAATGAGCAGTTCTTC.